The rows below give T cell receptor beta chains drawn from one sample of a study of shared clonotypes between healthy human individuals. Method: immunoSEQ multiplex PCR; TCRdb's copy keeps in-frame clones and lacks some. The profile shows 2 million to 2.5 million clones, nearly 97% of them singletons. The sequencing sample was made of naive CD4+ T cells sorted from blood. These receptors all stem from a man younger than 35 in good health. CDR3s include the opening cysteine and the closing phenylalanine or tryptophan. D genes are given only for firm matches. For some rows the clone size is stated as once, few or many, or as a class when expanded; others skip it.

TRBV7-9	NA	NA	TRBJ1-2	TGTGCCAGCAGCCCAGTTGATGGCTACACCTTC	CASSPVDGYTF
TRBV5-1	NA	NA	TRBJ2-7	TGCGCCAGCAGCAAGAGGACCGAGTACGAGCAGTACTTC	CASSKRTEYEQYF
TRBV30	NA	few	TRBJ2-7	TGTGCCTGGAGTGCAACGGGAGCTACCTACGAGCAGTACTTC	CAWSATGATYEQYF
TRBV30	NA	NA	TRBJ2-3	TGTGCCTGGAGTGACTACAGGAGTAATACGCAGTATTTT	CAWSDYRSNTQYF
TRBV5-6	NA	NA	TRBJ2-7	TGTGCCAGCAGCTTGGGGGACTCAGCCTACGAGCAGTACTTC	CASSLGDSAYEQYF
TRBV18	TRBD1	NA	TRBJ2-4	TGTGCCAGCTCACCACCGGGACAGGGGAGCATTCAGTACTTC	CASSPPGQGSIQYF
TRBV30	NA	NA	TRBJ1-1	TGTGCCGGGTGGGACACTGAAGCTTTCTTT	CAGWDTEAFF
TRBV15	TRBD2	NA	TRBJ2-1	TGTGCCACCAGCCCCGGGACTAGCGTTAACAATGAGCAGTTCTTC	CATSPGTSVNNEQFF
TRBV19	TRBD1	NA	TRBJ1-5	TGTGCCAGTAGTACCCAGGGGGCGAGCAATCAGCCCCAGCATTTT	CASSTQGASNQPQHF
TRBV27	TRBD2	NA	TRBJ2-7	TGTGCCAGCAGATGGACTAGCGGGGGGGCCTACGAGCAGTACTTC	CASRWTSGGAYEQYF
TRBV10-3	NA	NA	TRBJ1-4	TGTGCCATCAGTGAGTCCGGGGGACCTAATGAAAAACTGTTTTTT	CAISESGGPNEKLFF
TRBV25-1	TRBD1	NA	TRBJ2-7	TGTGCCAGCAGTGATCCCGGGACAGGGGTACAGCAGTACTTC	CASSDPGTGVQQYF
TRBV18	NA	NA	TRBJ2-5	TGTGCCAGCTCACCACCGGGACGGCAACAAGAGACCCAGTACTTC	CASSPPGRQQETQYF
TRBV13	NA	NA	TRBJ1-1	TGTGCCAGCAGCAAATCGAGGGGGGACATATTTGGGTACACTGAAGCTTTCTTT	CASSKSRGDIFGYTEAFF
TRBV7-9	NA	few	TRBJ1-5	TGTGCCAGCAGCTTAGGCGATAGCAATCAGCCCCAGCATTTT	CASSLGDSNQPQHF
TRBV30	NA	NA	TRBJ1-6	TGTGCCTGGAGTGTAAATAGAGAATCACCCCTCCACTTT	CAWSVNRESPLHF
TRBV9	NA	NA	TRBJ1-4	TGTGCCAGCAGCGTAGGAGGGTCATATGAAAAACTGTTTTTT	CASSVGGSYEKLFF
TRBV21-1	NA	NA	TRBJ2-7	TGTGCCAGCAGCAAAGAAAGGAACAGATCCCTTGGCGAGCAGTACTTC	CASSKERNRSLGEQYF
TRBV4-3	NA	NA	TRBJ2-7	TGCGCCAGCAGCCGACAAGCAAGCGGGCTATACGAGCAGTACTTC	CASSRQASGLYEQYF
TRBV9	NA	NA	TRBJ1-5	TGTGCCAGCAGCGTTTCAGGGGGCAATCAGCCCCAGCATTTT	CASSVSGGNQPQHF
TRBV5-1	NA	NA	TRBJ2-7	TGCGCCAGCAGGGACAACACACGGGACTACGAGCAGTACTTC	CASRDNTRDYEQYF
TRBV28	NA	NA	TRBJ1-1	TGTGCCAGCAGTACCCGGGGTTACACTGAAGCTTTCTTT	CASSTRGYTEAFF
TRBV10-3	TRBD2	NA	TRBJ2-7	TGTGCCATCAGTAAGACTAGCGGAAATTCCTACGAGCAGTACTTC	CAISKTSGNSYEQYF
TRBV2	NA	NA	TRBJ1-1	TGTGCCAGCAGTGACGGACGGCCTGAAGCTTTCTTT	CASSDGRPEAFF
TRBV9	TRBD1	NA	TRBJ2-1	TGTGCCAGCAGCGTAGGTTGGGGCAGGGGGATGCAGTTCTTC	CASSVGWGRGMQFF
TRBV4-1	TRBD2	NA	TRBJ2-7	TGCGCCAGCAGCCGTAGCGGGGGGGAGACCCTCGAGCAGTACTTC	CASSRSGGETLEQYF